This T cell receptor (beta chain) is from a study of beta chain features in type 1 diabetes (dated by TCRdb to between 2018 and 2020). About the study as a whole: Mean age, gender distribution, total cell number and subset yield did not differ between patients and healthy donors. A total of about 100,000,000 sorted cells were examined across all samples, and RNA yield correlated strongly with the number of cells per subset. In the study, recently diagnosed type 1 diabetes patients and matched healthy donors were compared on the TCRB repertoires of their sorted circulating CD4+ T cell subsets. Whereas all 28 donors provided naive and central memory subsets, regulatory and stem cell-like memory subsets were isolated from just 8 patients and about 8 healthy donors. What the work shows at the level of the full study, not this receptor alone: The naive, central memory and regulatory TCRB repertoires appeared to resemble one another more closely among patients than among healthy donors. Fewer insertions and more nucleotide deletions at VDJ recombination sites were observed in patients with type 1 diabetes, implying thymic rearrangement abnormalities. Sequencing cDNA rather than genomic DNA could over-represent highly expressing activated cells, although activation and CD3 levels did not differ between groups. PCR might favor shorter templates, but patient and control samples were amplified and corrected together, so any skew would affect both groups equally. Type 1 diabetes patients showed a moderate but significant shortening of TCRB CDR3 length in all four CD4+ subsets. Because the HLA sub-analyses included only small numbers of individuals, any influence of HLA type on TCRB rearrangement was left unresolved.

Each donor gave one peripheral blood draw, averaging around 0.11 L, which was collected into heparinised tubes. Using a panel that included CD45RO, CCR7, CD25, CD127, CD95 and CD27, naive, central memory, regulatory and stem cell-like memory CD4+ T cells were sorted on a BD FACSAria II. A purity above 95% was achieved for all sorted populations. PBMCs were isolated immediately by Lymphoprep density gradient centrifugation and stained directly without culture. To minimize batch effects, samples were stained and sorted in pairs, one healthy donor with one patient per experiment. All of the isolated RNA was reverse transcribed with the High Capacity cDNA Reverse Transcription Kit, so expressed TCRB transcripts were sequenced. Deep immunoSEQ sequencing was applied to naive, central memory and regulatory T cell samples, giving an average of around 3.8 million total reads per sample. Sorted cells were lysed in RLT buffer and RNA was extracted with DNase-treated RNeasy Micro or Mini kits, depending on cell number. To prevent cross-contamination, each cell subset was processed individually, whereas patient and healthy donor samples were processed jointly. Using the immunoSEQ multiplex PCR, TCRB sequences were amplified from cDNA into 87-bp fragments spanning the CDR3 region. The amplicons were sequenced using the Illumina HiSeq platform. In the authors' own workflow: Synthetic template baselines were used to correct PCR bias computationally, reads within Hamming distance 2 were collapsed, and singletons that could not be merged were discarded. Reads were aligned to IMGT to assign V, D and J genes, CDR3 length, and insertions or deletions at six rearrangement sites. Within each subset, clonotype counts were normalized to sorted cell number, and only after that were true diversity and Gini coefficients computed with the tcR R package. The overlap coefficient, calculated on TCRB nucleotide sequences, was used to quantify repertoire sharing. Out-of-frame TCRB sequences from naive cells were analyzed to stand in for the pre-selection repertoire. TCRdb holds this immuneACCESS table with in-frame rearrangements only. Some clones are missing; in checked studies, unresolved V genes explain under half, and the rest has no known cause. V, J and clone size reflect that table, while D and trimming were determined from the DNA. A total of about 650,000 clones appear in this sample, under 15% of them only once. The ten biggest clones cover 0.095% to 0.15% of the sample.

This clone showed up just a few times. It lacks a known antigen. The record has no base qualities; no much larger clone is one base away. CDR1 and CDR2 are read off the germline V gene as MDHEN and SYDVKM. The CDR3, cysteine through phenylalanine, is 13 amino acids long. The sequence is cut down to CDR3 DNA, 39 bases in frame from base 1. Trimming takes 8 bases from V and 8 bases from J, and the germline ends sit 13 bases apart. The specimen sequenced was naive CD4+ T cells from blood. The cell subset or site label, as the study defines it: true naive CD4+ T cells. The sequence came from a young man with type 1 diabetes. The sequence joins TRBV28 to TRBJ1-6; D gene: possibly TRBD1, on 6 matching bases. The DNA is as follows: TGTGCCAGCGGCCCAGGGGATCATTCACCCCTCCACTTT. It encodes CASGPGDHSPLHF.